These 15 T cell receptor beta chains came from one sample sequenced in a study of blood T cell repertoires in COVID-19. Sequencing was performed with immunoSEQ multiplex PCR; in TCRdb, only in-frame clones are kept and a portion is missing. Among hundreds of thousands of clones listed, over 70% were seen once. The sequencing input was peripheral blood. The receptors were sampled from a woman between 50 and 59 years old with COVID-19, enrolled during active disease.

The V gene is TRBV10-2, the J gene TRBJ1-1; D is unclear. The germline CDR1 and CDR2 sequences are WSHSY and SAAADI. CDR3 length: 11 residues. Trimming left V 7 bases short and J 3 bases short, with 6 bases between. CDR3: CASIQYTEAFF. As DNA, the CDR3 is TGCGCCAGCATCCAGTACACTGAAGCTTTCTTT.

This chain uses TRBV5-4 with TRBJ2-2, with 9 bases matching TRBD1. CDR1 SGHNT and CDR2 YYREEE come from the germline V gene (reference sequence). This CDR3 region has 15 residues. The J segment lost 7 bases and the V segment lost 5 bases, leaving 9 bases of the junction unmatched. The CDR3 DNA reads TGTGCCAGCAGTCGCCGGGACAGGGTCAGCGGGGAGCTGTTTTTT. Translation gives CASSRRDRVSGELFF.

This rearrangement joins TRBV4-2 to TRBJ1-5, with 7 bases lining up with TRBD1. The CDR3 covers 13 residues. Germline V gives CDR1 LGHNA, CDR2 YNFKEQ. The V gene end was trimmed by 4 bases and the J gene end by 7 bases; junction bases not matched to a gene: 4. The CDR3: CASSPSQGQPQHF. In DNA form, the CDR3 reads TGTGCCAGCAGCCCCTCACAGGGGCAGCCCCAGCATTTT.

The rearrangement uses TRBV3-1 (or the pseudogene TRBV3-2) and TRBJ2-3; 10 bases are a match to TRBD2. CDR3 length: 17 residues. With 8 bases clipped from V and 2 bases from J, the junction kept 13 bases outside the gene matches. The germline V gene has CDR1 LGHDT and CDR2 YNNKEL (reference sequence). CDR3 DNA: TGTGCCAGCTCCGGCCTCGGGACTAGCGCCTTCACAGATACGCAGTATTTT. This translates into CASSGLGTSAFTDTQYF.

Here the CDR3 reads CASSLDSGLAKETQYF. As DNA, the CDR3 is TGTGCCAGCAGCTTAGACTCGGGACTAGCCAAAGAGACCCAGTACTTC. The chain recombines TRBV7-6 with TRBJ2-5, with TRBD2 identical over 9 bases. The CDR3 has 16 residues. Germline values: CDR1 SGHVS, CDR2 FNYEAQ. The V segment lost 1 base and the J segment 3 bases; nucleotides outside the gene matches: 6.

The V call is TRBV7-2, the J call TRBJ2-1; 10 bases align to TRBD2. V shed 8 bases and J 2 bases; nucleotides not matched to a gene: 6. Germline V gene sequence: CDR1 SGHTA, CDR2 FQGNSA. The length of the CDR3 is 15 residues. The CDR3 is CASRSSGRAYNEQFF. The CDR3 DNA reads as TGTGCCAGCCGAAGCAGCGGGAGGGCCTACAATGAGCAGTTCTTC.

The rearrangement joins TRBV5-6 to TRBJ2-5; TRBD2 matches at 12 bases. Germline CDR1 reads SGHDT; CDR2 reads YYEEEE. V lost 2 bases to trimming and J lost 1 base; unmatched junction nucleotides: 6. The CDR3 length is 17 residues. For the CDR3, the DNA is TGTGCCAGCAGCTTTAGGTGGACTAGCGGGACCCAAGAGACCCAGTACTTC. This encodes CASSFRWTSGTQETQYF.

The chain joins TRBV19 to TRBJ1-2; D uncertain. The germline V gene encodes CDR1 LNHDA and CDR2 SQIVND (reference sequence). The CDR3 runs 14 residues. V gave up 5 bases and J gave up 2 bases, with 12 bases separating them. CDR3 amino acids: CASSPNLRNYGYTF. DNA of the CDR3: TGTGCCAGTAGTCCAAACTTGAGGAACTATGGCTACACCTTC.

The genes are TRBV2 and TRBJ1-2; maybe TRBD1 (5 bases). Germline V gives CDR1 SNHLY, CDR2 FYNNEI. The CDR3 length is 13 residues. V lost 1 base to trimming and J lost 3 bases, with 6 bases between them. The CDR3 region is CASSEGQHYGYTF. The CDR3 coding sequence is TGTGCCAGCAGTGAAGGACAGCACTATGGCTACACCTTC.

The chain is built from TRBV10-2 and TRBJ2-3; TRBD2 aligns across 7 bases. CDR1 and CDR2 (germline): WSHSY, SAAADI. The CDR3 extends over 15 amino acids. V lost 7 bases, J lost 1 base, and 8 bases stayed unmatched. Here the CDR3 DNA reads TGCGCCAGCATGGGGGGAGGGTTACGCACAGATACGCAGTATTTT. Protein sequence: CASMGGGLRTDTQYF.

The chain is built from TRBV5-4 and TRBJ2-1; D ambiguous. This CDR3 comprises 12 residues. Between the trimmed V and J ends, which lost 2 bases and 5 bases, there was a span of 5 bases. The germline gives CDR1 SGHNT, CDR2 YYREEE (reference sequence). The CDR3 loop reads CASSLSDNEQFF. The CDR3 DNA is TGTGCCAGCAGCTTATCAGACAATGAGCAGTTCTTC.

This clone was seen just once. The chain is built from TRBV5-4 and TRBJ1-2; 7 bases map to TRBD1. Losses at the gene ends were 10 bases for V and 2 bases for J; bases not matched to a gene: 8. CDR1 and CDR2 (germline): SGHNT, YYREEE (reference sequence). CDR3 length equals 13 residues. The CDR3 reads CAGREGANYGYTF. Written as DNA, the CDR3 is TGTGCCGGTAGAGAGGGGGCGAACTATGGCTACACCTTC.

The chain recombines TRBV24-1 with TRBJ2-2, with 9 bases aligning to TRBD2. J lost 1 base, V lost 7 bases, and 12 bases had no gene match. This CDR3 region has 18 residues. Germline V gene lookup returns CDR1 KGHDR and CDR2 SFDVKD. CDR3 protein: CATSGRGGRALNTGELFF. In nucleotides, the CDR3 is TGTGCCACCAGCGGACGTGGCGGGAGGGCCCTGAACACCGGGGAGCTGTTTTTT.

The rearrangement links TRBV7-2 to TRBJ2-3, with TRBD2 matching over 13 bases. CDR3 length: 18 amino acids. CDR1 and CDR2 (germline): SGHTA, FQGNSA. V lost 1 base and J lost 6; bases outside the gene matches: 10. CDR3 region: CASSLVGGTSGKLDTQYF. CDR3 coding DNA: TGTGCCAGCAGCTTAGTGGGCGGGACTAGCGGGAAGTTGGATACGCAGTATTTT.

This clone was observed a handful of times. The CDR3 DNA reads TGTGCCAGCAGCTTGGCCGGGACAGGGGGCGGTGGCTACACCTTC. This gives the protein CASSLAGTGGGGYTF. This sequence joins TRBV5-4 and TRBJ1-2, with 12 bases lining up with TRBD1. CDR1 and CDR2 from the germline V gene are SGHNT and YYREEE (reference sequence). V dropped 0 bases and J dropped 7; count of bases not matched to a gene: 4. The CDR3 is made up of 15 amino acids.